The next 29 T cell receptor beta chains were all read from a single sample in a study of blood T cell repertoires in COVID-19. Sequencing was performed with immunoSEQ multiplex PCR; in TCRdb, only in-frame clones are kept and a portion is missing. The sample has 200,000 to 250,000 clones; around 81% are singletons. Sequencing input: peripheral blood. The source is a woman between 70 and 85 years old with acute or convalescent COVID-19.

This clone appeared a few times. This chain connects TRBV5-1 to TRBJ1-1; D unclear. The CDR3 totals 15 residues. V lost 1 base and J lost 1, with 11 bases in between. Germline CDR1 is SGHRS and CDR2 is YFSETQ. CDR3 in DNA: TGCGCCAGCAGCTTGATAACAGCAAAGAACACTGAAGCTTTCTTT. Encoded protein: CASSLITAKNTEAFF.

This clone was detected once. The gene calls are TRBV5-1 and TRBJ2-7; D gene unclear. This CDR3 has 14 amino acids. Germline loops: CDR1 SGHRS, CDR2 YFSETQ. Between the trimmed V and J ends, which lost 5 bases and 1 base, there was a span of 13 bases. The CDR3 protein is CASRDLTSSYEQYF. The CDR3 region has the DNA TGCGCCAGCAGGGATTTGACAAGTTCCTACGAGCAGTACTTC. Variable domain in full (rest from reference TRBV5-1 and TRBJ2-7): KAGVTQTPRYLIKTRGQQVTLSCSPISGHRSVSWYQQTPGQGLQFLFEYFSETQRNKGNFPGRFSGRQFSNSRSEMNVSTLELGDSALYLCASRDLTSSYEQYFGPGTRLTVT.

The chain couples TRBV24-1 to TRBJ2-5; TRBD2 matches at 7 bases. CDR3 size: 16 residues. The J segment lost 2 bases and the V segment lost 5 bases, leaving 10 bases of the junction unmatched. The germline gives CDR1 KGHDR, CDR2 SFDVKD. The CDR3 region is CATSGQTSDPQETQYF. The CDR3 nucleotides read TGTGCCACCAGTGGACAAACTAGCGACCCACAAGAGACCCAGTACTTC.

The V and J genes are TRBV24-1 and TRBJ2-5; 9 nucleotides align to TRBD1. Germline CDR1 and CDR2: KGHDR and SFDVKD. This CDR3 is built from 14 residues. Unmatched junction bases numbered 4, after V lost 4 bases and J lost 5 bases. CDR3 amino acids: CATSERTGAETQYF. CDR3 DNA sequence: TGTGCCACCAGTGAGAGGACAGGGGCGGAGACCCAGTACTTC.

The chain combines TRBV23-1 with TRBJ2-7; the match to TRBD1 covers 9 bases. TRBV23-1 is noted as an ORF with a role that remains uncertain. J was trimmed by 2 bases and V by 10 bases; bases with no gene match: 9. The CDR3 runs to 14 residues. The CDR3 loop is CATKQGACTYEQYF. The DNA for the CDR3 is TGCGCCACCAAACAGGGGGCGTGTACCTACGAGCAGTACTTC.

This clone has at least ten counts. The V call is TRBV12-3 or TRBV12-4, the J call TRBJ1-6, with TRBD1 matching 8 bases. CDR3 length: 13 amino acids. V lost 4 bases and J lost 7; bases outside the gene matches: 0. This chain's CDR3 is CASSWDRNSPLHF. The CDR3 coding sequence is TGTGCCAGCAGTTGGGACAGGAATTCACCCCTCCACTTT.

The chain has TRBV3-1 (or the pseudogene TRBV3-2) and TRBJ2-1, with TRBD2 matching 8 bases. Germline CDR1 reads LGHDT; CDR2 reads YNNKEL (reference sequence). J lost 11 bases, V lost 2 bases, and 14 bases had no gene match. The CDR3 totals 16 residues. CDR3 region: CASSQPSGLGTMQQFF. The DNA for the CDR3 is TGTGCCAGCAGCCAACCCTCGGGACTAGGAACCATGCAGCAGTTCTTC.

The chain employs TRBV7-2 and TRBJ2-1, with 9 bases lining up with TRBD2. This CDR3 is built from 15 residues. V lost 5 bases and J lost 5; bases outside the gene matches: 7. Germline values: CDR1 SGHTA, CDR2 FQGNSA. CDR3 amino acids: CASSISTSGNNEQFF. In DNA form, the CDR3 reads TGTGCCAGCAGCATCTCGACTAGCGGTAACAATGAGCAGTTCTTC.

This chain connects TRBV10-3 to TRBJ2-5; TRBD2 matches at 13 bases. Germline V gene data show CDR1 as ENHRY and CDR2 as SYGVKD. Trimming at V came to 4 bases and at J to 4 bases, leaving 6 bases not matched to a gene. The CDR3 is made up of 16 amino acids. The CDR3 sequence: CAISGLGLAGPETQYF. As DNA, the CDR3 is TGTGCCATCAGTGGTTTGGGACTAGCGGGACCAGAGACCCAGTACTTC.

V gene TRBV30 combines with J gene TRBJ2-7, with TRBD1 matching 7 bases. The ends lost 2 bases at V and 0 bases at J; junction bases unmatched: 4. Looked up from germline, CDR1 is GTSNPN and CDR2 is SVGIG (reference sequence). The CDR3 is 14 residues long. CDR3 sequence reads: CAWSSTGVSYEQYF. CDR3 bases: TGTGCCTGGAGTTCCACAGGGGTCTCCTACGAGCAGTACTTC.

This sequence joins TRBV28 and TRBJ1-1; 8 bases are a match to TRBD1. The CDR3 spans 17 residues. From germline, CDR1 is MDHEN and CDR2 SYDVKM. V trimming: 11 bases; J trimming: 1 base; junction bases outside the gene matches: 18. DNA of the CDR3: TGTGCCTCCCAGGGGGGACAGGTCCGTTTGAAGAACACTGAAGCTTTCTTT. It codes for CASQGGQVRLKNTEAFF.

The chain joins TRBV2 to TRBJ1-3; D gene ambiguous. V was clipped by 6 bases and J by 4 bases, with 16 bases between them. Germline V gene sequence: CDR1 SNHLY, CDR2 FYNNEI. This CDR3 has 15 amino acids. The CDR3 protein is CASSPQEMAGNTIYF. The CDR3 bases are TGTGCCAGCAGCCCCCAGGAAATGGCAGGAAACACCATATATTTT.

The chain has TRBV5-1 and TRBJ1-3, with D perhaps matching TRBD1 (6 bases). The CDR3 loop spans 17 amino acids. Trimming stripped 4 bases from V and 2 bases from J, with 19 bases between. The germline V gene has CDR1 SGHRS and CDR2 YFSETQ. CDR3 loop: CASSLRPSTGTGNTIYF. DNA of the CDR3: TGCGCCAGCAGCCTTCGGCCGTCCACAGGGACTGGAAACACCATATATTTT.

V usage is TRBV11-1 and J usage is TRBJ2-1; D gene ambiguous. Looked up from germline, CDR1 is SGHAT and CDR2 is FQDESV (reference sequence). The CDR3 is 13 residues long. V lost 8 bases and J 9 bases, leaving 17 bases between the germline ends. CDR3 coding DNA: TGTGCCAGCGGCCTCGACTTCGACGGTGAGCAGTTCTTC. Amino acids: CASGLDFDGEQFF.

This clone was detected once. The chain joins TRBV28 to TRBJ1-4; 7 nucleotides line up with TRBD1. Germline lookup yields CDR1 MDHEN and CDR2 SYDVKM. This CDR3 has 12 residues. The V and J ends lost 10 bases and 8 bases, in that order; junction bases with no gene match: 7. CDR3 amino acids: CATTTGREKLFF. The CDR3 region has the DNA TGTGCCACCACGACAGGGAGGGAAAAACTGTTTTTT.

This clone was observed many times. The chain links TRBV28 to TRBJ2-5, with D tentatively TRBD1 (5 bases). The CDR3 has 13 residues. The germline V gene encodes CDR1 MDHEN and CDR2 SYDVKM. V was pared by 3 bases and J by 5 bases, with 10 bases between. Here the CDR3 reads CASSFQGLETQYF. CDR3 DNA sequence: TGTGCCAGCAGTTTCCAGGGATTGGAGACCCAGTACTTC.

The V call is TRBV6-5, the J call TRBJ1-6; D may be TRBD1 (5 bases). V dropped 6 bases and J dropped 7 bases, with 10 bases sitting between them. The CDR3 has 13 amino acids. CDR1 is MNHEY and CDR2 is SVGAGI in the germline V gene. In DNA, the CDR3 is TGTGCCAGCAGCCCAGGGATGAATTCACCCCTCCACTTT. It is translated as CASSPGMNSPLHF.

The CDR3, as DNA: TGTGCCAGCAGCTTATCGGACTACGGTGAGCAGTTCTTC. Its translation is CASSLSDYGEQFF. This sequence joins TRBV7-6 and TRBJ2-1, with a tentative D call TRBD2 (6 bases). Trimming pared 2 bases from V and 9 bases from J, leaving 11 bases between. CDR3 length: 13 amino acids. CDR1 and CDR2 (germline): SGHVS, FNYEAQ.

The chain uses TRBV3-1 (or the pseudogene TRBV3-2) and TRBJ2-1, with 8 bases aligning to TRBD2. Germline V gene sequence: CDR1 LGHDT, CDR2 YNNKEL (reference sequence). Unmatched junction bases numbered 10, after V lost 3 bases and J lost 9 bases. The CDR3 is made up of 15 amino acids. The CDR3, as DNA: TGTGCCAGCAGCCAGCCCAGCGGGAGTCAAAGTGAGCAGTTCTTC. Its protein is CASSQPSGSQSEQFF.

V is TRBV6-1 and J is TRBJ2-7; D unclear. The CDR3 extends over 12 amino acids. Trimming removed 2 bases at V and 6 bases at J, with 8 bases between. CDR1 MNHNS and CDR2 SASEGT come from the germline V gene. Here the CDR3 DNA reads TGTGCCAGCAGTGAAAATATCCCCGAGCAGTACTTC. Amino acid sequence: CASSENIPEQYF.

CDR3 amino acids: CASSSSIQGSQPQHF. In nucleotides, the CDR3 is TGTGCCAGCAGCTCAAGTATCCAGGGATCCCAGCCCCAGCATTTT. This sequence joins TRBV5-5 and TRBJ1-5; TRBD1 might be the D (5 bases). The germline gives CDR1 SGHKS, CDR2 YYEKEE (reference sequence). V lost 3 bases and J 7 bases, leaving 17 bases between the germline ends. The CDR3 is 15 amino acids.

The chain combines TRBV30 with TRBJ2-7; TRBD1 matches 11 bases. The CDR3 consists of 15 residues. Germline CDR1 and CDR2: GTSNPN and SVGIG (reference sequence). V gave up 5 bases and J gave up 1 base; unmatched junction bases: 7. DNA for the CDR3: TGTGCCTGGGGTACTGGACAGGGGGCATCCTACGAGCAGTACTTC. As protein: CAWGTGQGASYEQYF.

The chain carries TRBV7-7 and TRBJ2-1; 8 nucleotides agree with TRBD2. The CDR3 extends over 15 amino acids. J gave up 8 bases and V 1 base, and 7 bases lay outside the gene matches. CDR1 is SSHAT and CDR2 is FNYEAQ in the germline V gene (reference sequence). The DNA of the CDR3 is TGTGCCAGCAGCTTAGGGACGGGAGGGCCAGATGAGCAGTTCTTC. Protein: CASSLGTGGPDEQFF.

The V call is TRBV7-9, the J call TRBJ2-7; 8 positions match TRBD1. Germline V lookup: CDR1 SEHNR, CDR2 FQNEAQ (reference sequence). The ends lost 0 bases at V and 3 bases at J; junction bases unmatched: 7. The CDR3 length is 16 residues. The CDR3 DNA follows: TGTGCCAGCAGCTTAGCGTCCACAGGGGGGATCTACGAGCAGTACTTC. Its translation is CASSLASTGGIYEQYF.

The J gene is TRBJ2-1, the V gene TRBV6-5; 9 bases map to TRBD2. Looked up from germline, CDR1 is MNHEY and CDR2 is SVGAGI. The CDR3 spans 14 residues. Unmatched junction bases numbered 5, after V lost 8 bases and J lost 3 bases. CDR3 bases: TGTGCCAGCGCTATTAGCGGGGGCTACAATGAGCAGTTCTTC. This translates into CASAISGGYNEQFF.

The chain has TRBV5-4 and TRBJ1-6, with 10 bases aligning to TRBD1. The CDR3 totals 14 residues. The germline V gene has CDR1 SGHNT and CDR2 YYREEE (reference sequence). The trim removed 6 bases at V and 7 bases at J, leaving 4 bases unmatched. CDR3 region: CASTRTGGNSPLHF. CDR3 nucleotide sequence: TGTGCCAGCACCCGGACAGGGGGAAATTCACCCCTCCACTTT.

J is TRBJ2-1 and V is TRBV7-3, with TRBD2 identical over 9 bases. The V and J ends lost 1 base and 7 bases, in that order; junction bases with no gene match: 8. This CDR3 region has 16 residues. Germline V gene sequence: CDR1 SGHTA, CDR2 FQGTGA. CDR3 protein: CASSLRFAGGPNEQFF. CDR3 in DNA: TGTGCCAGCAGCTTAAGGTTCGCGGGAGGGCCTAATGAGCAGTTCTTC.

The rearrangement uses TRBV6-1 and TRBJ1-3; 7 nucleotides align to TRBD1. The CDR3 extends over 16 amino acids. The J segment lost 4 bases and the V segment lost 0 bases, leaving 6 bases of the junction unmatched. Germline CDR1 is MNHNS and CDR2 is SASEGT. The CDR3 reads CASSEAHGTAGNTIYF. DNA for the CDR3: TGTGCCAGCAGTGAAGCGCATGGGACAGCAGGAAACACCATATATTTT.

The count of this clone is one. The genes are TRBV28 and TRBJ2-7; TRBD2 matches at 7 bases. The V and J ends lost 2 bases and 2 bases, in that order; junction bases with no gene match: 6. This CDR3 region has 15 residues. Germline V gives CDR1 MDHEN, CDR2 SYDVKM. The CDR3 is CASSLVLADTYEQYF. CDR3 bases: TGTGCCAGCAGTTTAGTCCTAGCGGATACCTACGAGCAGTACTTC.